What follows are 8 T cell receptor beta chains derived from one specimen sequenced in a study of T cell responses to AZD1222 COVID-19 vaccine. Clones were read by immunoSEQ multiplex PCR, and TCRdb kept only the in-frame ones, dropping some. This table holds fewer than 140,000 clones, roughly nine tenths found once. The sample was peripheral blood, taken on day 0 of AZD1222 vaccination. Source of these receptors: an adult in good health.

The rearrangement uses TRBV5-1 and TRBJ1-4, with D hard to call. The ends were cut back, 2 bases at V and 0 bases at J, with 8 bases in the middle. Germline assignment: CDR1 SGHRS and CDR2 YFSETQ. This CDR3 has 15 amino acids. For the CDR3, the DNA is TGCGCCAGCAGCTTTAGCGGCGCAACTAATGAAAAACTGTTTTTT. This sequence encodes CASSFSGATNEKLFF.

This chain connects TRBV3-1 (or the pseudogene TRBV3-2) to TRBJ2-5; 10 bases are shared with TRBD1. Germline V gene data show CDR1 as LGHDT and CDR2 as YNNKEL (reference sequence). This CDR3 is built from 16 residues. V lost 4 bases and J lost 2; bases outside the gene matches: 7. The CDR3 here is CASSPRQGAAQETQYF. The CDR3 DNA reads TGTGCCAGCAGCCCGAGACAGGGGGCGGCACAAGAGACCCAGTACTTC.

The V call is TRBV3-1 (or the pseudogene TRBV3-2), the J call TRBJ2-7; 13 nucleotides match TRBD2. The length of the CDR3 is 16 residues. After removal of 4 bases from V and 2 bases from J, the junction contained 5 bases not matched to a gene. The germline V gene has CDR1 LGHDT and CDR2 YNNKEL (reference sequence). This CDR3 reads CASSRTSGSATYEQYF. Written as DNA, the CDR3 is TGTGCCAGCAGCCGGACTAGCGGGAGCGCTACCTACGAGCAGTACTTC.

V usage is TRBV20-1 and J usage is TRBJ1-2; 9 nucleotides match TRBD1. The junction had 4 bases not matched to a gene; V was cut back by 5 bases and J by 9 bases. Germline assignment: CDR1 DFQATT and CDR2 SNEGSKA (reference sequence). The CDR3 is 11 residues long. CDR3 DNA: TGCAGTGCTGTGGACAGGGGTCGCTACACCTTC. As protein: CSAVDRGRYTF.

The chain couples TRBV19 to TRBJ2-7, with D perhaps matching TRBD1 or TRBD2 (5 bases each). CDR1 is LNHDA, CDR2 SQIVND, per germline (reference sequence). This CDR3 region has 14 residues. V gave up 10 bases and J gave up 5 bases, with 21 bases separating them. CDR3 region: CATALLPEGNEQYF. The DNA for the CDR3 is TGTGCCACCGCTCTCCTGCCCGAGGGGAACGAGCAGTACTTC.

The V call is TRBV18, the J call TRBJ1-2, with D uncertain. This CDR3 has 15 residues. CDR1 and CDR2 (germline): KGHSH, LQKENI. The ends were cut back, 2 bases at V and 3 bases at J, with 13 bases in the middle. CDR3 DNA sequence: TGTGCCAGCTCACCAGTAGGGAAGGAGGACTATGGCTACACCTTC. This encodes CASSPVGKEDYGYTF. The variable domain in full, completed from reference TRBV18 and TRBJ1-2, reads NAGVMQNPRHLVRRRGQEARLRCSPMKGHSHVYWYRQLPEEGLKFMVYLQKENIIDESGMPKERFSAEFPKEGPSILRIQQVVRGDSAAYFCASSPVGKEDYGYTFGSGTRLTVV.

The CDR3 is CASSMDRATDTQYF. CDR3 sequence (DNA): TGCGCCAGCAGCATGGACAGGGCCACAGATACGCAGTATTTT. This chain connects TRBV5-1 to TRBJ2-3, with TRBD1 identical over 8 bases. Germline V CDR1 and CDR2: SGHRS, YFSETQ. The CDR3 extends over 14 amino acids. The V and J ends lost 4 bases and 2 bases, in that order; junction bases with no gene match: 3.

The genes are TRBV19 and TRBJ2-3; TRBD2 might be the D (5 bases). The CDR3 has 12 residues. V shed 3 bases and J shed 7 bases, with 8 bases lying between them. From germline, CDR1 is LNHDA and CDR2 SQIVND (reference sequence). The CDR3 region has the DNA TGTGCCAGTAGTATTGAGGGTCATACGCAGTATTTT. Translated, it gives CASSIEGHTQYF.